This T cell receptor beta chain was documented in a study of T cells in Graves' hyperthyroidism and ophthalmopathy. The study's findings and limits: Onset of ophthalmopathy came a median approximately 6.5 months after the model predicted it.

TCR beta CDR3 regions were amplified from RNA transcripts. Researchers ran a first-round RT-PCR on the TCR CDR3 using the HTBI primer set. TCRdb reprocessed the multiplex PCR reads with MiXCR, giving one entry per CDR3 protein. The table shows about 600,000 distinct CDR3 sequences, with approximately 15% occurring only once. Clinical Activity Scores of at least 3, NOSPECS grades of at least 4 and durations under 3 months characterized ophthalmopathy patients. Clinical symptoms, serum thyroxine and TRAb, thyroid ultrasound and orbital computed tomography were used for the diagnoses. Germline V gene data show CDR1 as KGHDR and CDR2 as SFDVKD. The CDR3 spans 15 residues. Trimming took 4 bases from V and 2 from J, leaving 12 bases between them. This clonotype came up a few times. Its antigen is unknown.

The sequence came from a woman between 18 and 29 years old with Graves' ophthalmopathy. Specimen: blood. The chain employs TRBV24-1 and TRBJ2-3; D not certain. This CDR3 reads CATSDLDPFTDTQYF. The CDR3 nucleotides read TGTGCCACCAGTGACCTCGACCCCTTCACAGATACGCAGTATTTT.